This T cell receptor (beta chain) came from a study of blood T cell repertoires in COVID-19. For the study at large: Whether acute or convalescent, the COVID-19 samples came from the United States, Italy and Spain.

Profiling relied on immunoSEQ multiplex PCR, and the TCRdb table lists in-frame clones only, not all of them. The sample shows about 30,000 clones, about nine tenths of them seen only once. The CDR3 totals 18 residues. Trimming took 0 bases from V and 5 from J; bases not matched to a gene: 5. Germline V gene lookup returns CDR1 LGHNT and CDR2 FRNRAP. V is TRBV12-5 and J is TRBJ2-2, with TRBD2 matching over 14 bases. What was sequenced was peripheral blood. This clonotype originated in a human donor with active COVID-19. The donor label of this sample is uncertain. CDR3: CASGLVGLAGAKTGELFF. In nucleotides, the CDR3 is TGTGCTAGTGGTTTGGTGGGACTAGCGGGAGCCAAGACCGGGGAGCTGTTTTTT.